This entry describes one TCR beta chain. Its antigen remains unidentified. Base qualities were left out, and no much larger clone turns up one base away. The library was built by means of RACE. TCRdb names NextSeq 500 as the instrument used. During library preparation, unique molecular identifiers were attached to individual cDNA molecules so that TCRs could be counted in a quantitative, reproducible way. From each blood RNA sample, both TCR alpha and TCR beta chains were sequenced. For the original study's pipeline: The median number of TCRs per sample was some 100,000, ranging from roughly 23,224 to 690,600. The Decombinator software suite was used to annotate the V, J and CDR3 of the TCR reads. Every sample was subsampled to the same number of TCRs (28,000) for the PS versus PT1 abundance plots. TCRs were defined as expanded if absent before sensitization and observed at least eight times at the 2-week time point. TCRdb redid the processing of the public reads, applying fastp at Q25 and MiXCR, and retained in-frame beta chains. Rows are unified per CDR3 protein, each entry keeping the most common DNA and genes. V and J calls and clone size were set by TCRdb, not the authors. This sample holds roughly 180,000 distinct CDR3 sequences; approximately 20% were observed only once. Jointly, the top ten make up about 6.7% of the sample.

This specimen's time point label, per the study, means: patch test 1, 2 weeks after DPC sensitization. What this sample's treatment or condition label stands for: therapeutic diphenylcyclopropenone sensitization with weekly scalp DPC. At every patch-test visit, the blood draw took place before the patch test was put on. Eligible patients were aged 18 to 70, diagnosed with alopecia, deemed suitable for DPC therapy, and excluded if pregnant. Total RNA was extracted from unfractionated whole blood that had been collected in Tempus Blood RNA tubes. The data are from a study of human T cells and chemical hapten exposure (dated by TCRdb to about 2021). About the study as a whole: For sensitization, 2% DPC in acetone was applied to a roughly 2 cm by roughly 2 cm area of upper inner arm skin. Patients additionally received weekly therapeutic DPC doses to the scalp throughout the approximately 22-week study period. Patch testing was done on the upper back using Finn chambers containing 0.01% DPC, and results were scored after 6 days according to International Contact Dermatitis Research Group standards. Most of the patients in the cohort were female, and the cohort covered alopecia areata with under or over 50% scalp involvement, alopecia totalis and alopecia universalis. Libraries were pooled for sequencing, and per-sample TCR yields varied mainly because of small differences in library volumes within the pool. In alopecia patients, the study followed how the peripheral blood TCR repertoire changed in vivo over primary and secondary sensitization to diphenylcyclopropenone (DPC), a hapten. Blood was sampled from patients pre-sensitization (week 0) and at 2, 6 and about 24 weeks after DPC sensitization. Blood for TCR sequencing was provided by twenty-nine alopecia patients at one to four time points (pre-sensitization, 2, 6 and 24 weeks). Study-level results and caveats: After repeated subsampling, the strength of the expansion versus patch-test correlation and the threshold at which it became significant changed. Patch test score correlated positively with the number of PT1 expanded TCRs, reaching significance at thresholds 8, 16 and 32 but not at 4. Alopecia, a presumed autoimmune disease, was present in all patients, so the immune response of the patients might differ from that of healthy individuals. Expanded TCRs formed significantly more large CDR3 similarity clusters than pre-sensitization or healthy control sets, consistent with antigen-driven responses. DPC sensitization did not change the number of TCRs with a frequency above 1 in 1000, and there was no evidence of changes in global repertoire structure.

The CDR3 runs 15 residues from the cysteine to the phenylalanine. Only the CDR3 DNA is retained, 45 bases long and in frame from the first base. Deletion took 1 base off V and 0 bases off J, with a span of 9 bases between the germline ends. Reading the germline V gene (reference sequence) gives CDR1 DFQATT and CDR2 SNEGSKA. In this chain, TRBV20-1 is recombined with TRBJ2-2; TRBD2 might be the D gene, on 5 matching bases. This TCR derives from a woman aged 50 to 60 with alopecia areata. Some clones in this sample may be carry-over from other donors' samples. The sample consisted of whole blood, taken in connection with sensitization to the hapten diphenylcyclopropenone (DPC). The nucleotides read TGCAGTGCTAGAGCTAGCAGCGCGAACACCGGGGAGCTGTTTTTT. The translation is CSARASSANTGELFF.